The T cell receptor beta chain described here comes from a study of Ad26.COV2.S vaccination and SARS-CoV-2 variants. Study-level background: The authors gave Ad26.COV2.S intramuscularly, either once or twice 56 days apart.

Overall study findings and caveats: Spike-specific TCR breadth ran higher among vaccine recipients than placebo recipients. Post-vaccination breadth of spike-specific CD8+ and CD4+ T cell responses was reportedly substantial.

The CDR3 is made up of 15 amino acids. Unmatched junction bases numbered 5, after V lost 1 base and J lost 7 bases. CDR1 and CDR2 (germline): LNHDA, SQIVND (reference sequence). Treatment indicated: roughly 20 received Ad26.COV2.S at low or high dose, single or two shots; about 5 received placebo; per-sample allocation not given. Sampling happened 63 days after the first vaccine or placebo injection. Immunization relied on an Ad26 vector, which expressed Wuhan-strain SARS-CoV-2 spike. The table came from immunoSEQ multiplex PCR; TCRdb's copy has only in-frame clones and leaves some out. The repertoire includes 350,000 to 500,000 clones, 80% to 95% of them detected once, and around 4.5% sits in the top ten. A word on this clone: Its antigen is as yet unknown.

The clonotype comes from a person aged 18 to 59 who received the Ad26.COV2.S COVID-19 vaccine or a placebo. The gene calls are TRBV19 and TRBJ1-5; 9 bases are shared with TRBD1. Sequencing used peripheral blood, obtained in a trial of Ad26.COV2.S vaccine versus placebo. The CDR3 here is CASSIVGQGGQPQHF. The CDR3, as DNA: TGTGCCAGTAGTATAGTGGGACAGGGTGGCCAGCCCCAGCATTTT.